This TCR beta chain came from a study of blood T cells in healthy people across ages. Findings and caveats of the study: Among long-lived donors, naive CD4+ cells were more numerous and diversity higher than in aged donors. In these data, TCR beta diversity tracked strongly with naive T cell percentage. Any conclusive comparison of naive versus antigen-experienced cells was prevented by using unsorted PBMCs.

This CDR3 has 13 amino acids. Trimming stripped 4 bases from V and 5 bases from J, with 9 bases between. For this clonotype: Its antigen is as yet unknown.

A J-beta primer mix and a sample-barcoded 5' primer were used in a second PCR of about 7 to 12 cycles. Each cDNA molecule, via a template-switch adaptor with 12 random nucleotides, was tagged. TCRdb re-derived calls from the 5' RACE reads in MiXCR, one entry per CDR3 protein. The sample holds 700,000 or so distinct CDR3 sequences, 35% to 50% seen once. Sequencing was done on a sample of blood. This receptor was obtained from a man older than 75 in good health. This sequence joins TRBV12-3 or TRBV12-4 and TRBJ1-5, with D unresolved. CDR3 sequence reads: CASSWDQYQPQHF. CDR3 bases: TGTGCCAGCAGTTGGGATCAGTATCAGCCCCAGCATTTT.